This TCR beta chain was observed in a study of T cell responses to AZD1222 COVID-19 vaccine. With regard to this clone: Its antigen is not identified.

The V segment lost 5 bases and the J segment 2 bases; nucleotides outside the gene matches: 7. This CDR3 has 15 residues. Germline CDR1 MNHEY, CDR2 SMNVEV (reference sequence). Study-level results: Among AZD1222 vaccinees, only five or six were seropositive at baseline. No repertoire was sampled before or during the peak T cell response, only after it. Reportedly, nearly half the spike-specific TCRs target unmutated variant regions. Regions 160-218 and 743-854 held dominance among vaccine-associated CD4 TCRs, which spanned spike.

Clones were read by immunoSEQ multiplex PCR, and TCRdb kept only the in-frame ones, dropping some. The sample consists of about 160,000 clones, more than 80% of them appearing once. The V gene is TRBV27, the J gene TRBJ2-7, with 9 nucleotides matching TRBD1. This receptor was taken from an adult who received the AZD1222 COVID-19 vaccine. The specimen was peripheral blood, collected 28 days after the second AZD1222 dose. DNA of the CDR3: TGTGCCAGCAGTCTCGGACAGGGGCAGGCCTACGAGCAGTACTTC. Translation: CASSLGQGQAYEQYF.